Below are 22 T cell receptor beta chains sequenced from a single sample in a study of shared clonotypes between healthy human individuals. Produced via immunoSEQ multiplex PCR; TCRdb's table is partial and in-frame only. The sample carries roughly 770,000 clones, approximately 97% recorded once. Naive CD8 isolation took CD45RO-negative cells positively selected for CCR7 and excluded terminally differentiated effector memory CD45RA+ cells. Material for sequencing was naive CD8+ T cells sorted from blood. The source of these receptors is a man in his thirties or forties in good health.

The rearrangement joins TRBV4-2 to TRBJ2-3; TRBD2 might be the D (5 bases). Germline lookup yields CDR1 LGHNA and CDR2 YNFKEQ. The CDR3 covers 13 residues. The germline V and J ends were trimmed by 2 bases and 5 bases, with 8 bases remaining between them. The DNA of the CDR3 is TGTGCCAGCAGCCAAAGGGAGATAGATACGCAGTATTTT. Translation: CASSQREIDTQYF.

The chain carries TRBV27 and TRBJ2-7; D is possibly TRBD1 or TRBD2 (6 bases each). Trimming removed 6 bases from V and 5 bases from J, with 17 bases in between. The CDR3 is 14 amino acids. The germline V gene encodes CDR1 MNHEY and CDR2 SMNVEV (reference sequence). The CDR3 nucleotides read TGTGCCAGCAGATCCCAAGGGGGGTTGAACGAGCAGTACTTC. As protein: CASRSQGGLNEQYF.

The chain employs TRBV7-9 and TRBJ1-4, with D uncertain. The CDR3 totals 15 residues. The V end was cut by 4 bases, the J end by 7 bases, with 16 bases between. CDR1 SEHNR and CDR2 FQNEAQ come from the germline V gene (reference sequence). The CDR3 region is CASSSPLKTGEKLFF. The CDR3, as DNA: TGTGCCAGCAGCTCGCCCCTGAAAACGGGTGAAAAACTGTTTTTT. The full variable domain, completed using reference TRBV7-9 and TRBJ1-4, is DTGVSQNPRHKITKRGQNVTFRCDPISEHNRLYWYRQTLGQGPEFLTYFQNEAQLEKSRLLSDRFSAERPKGSFSTLEIQRTEQGDSAMYLCASSSPLKTGEKLFFGSGTQLSVL.

The chain recombines TRBV7-2 with TRBJ2-5; 9 bases are a match to TRBD1. The CDR3 is made up of 16 amino acids. The germline V gene encodes CDR1 SGHTA and CDR2 FQGNSA. Trimming removed 5 bases from V and 5 bases from J; junction bases left unmatched: 12. DNA of the CDR3: TGTGCCAGCAGCGTAAGGGACAGGGCCCCTCGGGAGACCCAGTACTTC. The encoded protein is CASSVRDRAPRETQYF. The variable domain in full, completed from reference TRBV7-2 and TRBJ2-5, reads GAGVSQSPSNKVTEKGKDVELRCDPISGHTALYWYRQSLGQGLEFLIYFQGNSAPDKSGLPSDRFSAERTGGSVSTLTIQRTQQEDSAVYLCASSVRDRAPRETQYFGPGTRLLVL.

The chain employs TRBV27 and TRBJ1-5, with D possibly matching TRBD1 (6 bases). V dropped 6 bases and J dropped 7 bases, with 16 bases sitting between them. The germline CDR1 and CDR2 sequences are MNHEY and SMNVEV (reference sequence). This CDR3 is 14 amino acids long. CDR3 sequence reads: CASSAGTKGQPQHF. CDR3 nucleotides: TGTGCCAGCAGCGCCGGGACAAAAGGGCAGCCCCAGCATTTT.

The count of this clone is one. The same CDR3 also results from other DNA sequences found in this sample. The chain couples TRBV6-5 to TRBJ2-7; D is unclear. The germline V gene has CDR1 MNHEY and CDR2 SVGAGI. The CDR3 has 15 residues. V lost 5 bases and J 3 bases, leaving 17 bases between the germline ends. The DNA of the CDR3 is TGTGCCAGCAGTCTGACGAATAACGAACACTACGAGCAGTACTTC. Its protein is CASSLTNNEHYEQYF.

The chain is built from TRBV10-3 and TRBJ2-1; 7 bases agree with TRBD1. Per the germline V gene, CDR1 is ENHRY and CDR2 is SYGVKD. The J segment lost 8 bases and the V segment lost 6 bases, leaving 7 bases of the junction unmatched. The CDR3 is 13 residues long. The CDR3: CAISQTGWDEQFF. The DNA for the CDR3 is TGTGCCATCAGCCAGACAGGGTGGGATGAGCAGTTCTTC.

This clone was counted once. The chain uses TRBV15 and TRBJ2-1; 12 nucleotides match TRBD2. The CDR3 is 15 amino acids. The germline V gene has CDR1 LNHNV and CDR2 YYDKDF (reference sequence). Germline trimming cut 4 bases from V and 10 bases from J; bases unmatched to any gene: 8. The CDR3 loop is CATSILAGGPSEQFF. CDR3 in DNA: TGTGCCACCAGCATTCTAGCGGGAGGGCCCTCAGAGCAGTTCTTC.

This chain joins TRBV29-1 and TRBJ1-2; possible D gene TRBD1, 5 bases. Trimming pared 4 bases from V and 1 base from J, leaving 13 bases between. CDR3 length: 14 amino acids. Germline V CDR1 and CDR2: SQVTM, ANQGSEA. DNA of the CDR3: TGCAGCGTTGCGGAGGACACAAATAACTATGGCTACACCTTC. Its translation is CSVAEDTNNYGYTF.

V is TRBV29-1 and J is TRBJ2-2; D may be TRBD2 (6 bases). CDR1 is SQVTM, CDR2 ANQGSEA, per germline. V was trimmed by 6 bases and J by 6 bases, leaving 17 bases between them. The CDR3 is made up of 14 amino acids. The CDR3 sequence: CSVEGIPTAGELFF. CDR3 bases: TGCAGCGTGGAGGGAATCCCAACAGCCGGGGAGCTGTTTTTT.

This chain connects TRBV5-1 to TRBJ2-7; D call uncertain. V was clipped by 0 bases and J by 0 bases, with 10 bases between them. From germline, CDR1 is SGHRS and CDR2 YFSETQ. This CDR3 is 15 amino acids long. The CDR3 region is CASSLAFDGSYEQYF. CDR3 nucleotide sequence: TGCGCCAGCAGCTTGGCCTTTGACGGCTCCTACGAGCAGTACTTC.

The chain is built from TRBV14 and TRBJ1-2; D not resolved. The CDR3 loop spans 13 amino acids. Germline lookup yields CDR1 SGHDN and CDR2 FVKESK. V was pared by 3 bases and J by 0 bases, with 5 bases between. CDR3 amino acids: CASSHSPNYGYTF. DNA for the CDR3: TGTGCCAGCAGCCATTCCCCTAACTATGGCTACACCTTC.

The chain combines TRBV2 with TRBJ2-2, with 7 bases that match TRBD1. The trim removed 9 bases at V and 1 base at J, leaving 5 bases unmatched. The CDR3 contains 14 residues. CDR1 is SNHLY and CDR2 is FYNNEI in the germline V gene. The CDR3 spells CARTGTENTGELFF. For the CDR3, the DNA is TGTGCCAGGACCGGGACAGAGAACACCGGGGAGCTGTTTTTT. Supplemented by reference TRBV2 and TRBJ2-2, the full variable domain reads EPEVTQTPSHQVTQMGQEVILRCVPISNHLYFYWYRQILGQKVEFLVSFYNNEISEKSEIFDDQFSVERPDGSNFTLKIRSTKLEDSAMYFCARTGTENTGELFFGEGSRLTVL.

The rearrangement joins TRBV27 to TRBJ1-4; 10 bases are shared with TRBD1. Germline CDR1 is MNHEY and CDR2 is SMNVEV (reference sequence). The CDR3 runs to 15 residues. The V segment lost 5 bases and the J segment 7 bases; nucleotides outside the gene matches: 7. CDR3 bases: TGTGCCAGCAGTAAAATTCGGGACAGGGGTGAAAAACTGTTTTTT. This translates into CASSKIRDRGEKLFF.

The chain links TRBV7-6 to TRBJ2-1; D is possibly TRBD1 or TRBD2 (5 bases each). V was trimmed by 5 bases and J by 4 bases, leaving 12 bases between them. The CDR3 runs to 14 residues. CDR1 is SGHVS and CDR2 is FNYEAQ in the germline V gene. The CDR3, as DNA: TGTGCCAGCAGCGACCGGGGCGGGTACAATGAGCAGTTCTTC. It encodes CASSDRGGYNEQFF.

Comments on this clone: Other DNA sequences in this sample translate to the same CDR3. This chain uses TRBV27 with TRBJ1-5; D is perhaps TRBD1 (6 bases). The germline gives CDR1 MNHEY, CDR2 SMNVEV (reference sequence). Trimming took 3 bases from V and 6 from J, leaving 9 bases between them. This CDR3 comprises 13 residues. CDR3 region: CASSFGGSQPQHF. The CDR3 nucleotides read TGTGCCAGCAGTTTCGGGGGCAGTCAGCCCCAGCATTTT.

J is TRBJ1-1 and V is TRBV10-3, with TRBD1 identical over 7 bases. Trimming removed 0 bases from V and 7 bases from J; junction bases left unmatched: 5. Germline lookup yields CDR1 ENHRY and CDR2 SYGVKD. This CDR3 is built from 14 residues. The CDR3 coding sequence is TGTGCCATCAGTGAGTCGACCGGGACAGATGAAGCTTTCTTT. It yields the protein CAISESTGTDEAFF.

The sample holds one count of this clone. The chain uses TRBV9 and TRBJ2-3, with 8 nucleotides matching TRBD2. V was pared by 5 bases and J by 5 bases, with 10 bases of the junction left unmatched. Germline V gene lookup returns CDR1 SGDLS and CDR2 YYNGEE. CDR3 size: 15 residues. The CDR3 sequence is CASSAGRALGDTQYF. The CDR3 bases are TGTGCCAGCAGTGCCGGGAGGGCCCTAGGAGATACGCAGTATTTT.

The chain carries TRBV29-1 and TRBJ2-3; D is ambiguous. Germline CDR1 is SQVTM and CDR2 is ANQGSEA. This CDR3 is built from 10 residues. The germline V and J ends were trimmed by 7 bases and 5 bases, with 7 bases remaining between them. CDR3 coding DNA: TGCAGCGCCAATAGAGATACGCAGTATTTT. The encoded protein is CSANRDTQYF.

V and J are TRBV13 and TRBJ2-1, with TRBD2 matching 11 bases. J was trimmed by 9 bases and V by 7 bases; bases with no gene match: 11. CDR1 is PRHDT and CDR2 is FYEKMQ in the germline V gene (reference sequence). CDR3 size: 15 residues. CDR3 region: CASNVLAGAPSEQFF. CDR3 coding DNA: TGTGCCAGCAACGTACTAGCGGGAGCTCCCAGTGAGCAGTTCTTC.

This clone was observed a single time. CDR3 residues: CASSHSHWTEETQYF. In nucleotides, the CDR3 is TGTGCCAGCAGCCACTCTCACTGGACGGAAGAGACCCAGTACTTC. The V call is TRBV14, the J call TRBJ2-5; unclear D gene. V was trimmed by 3 bases and J by 3 bases, leaving 14 bases between them. Germline loops: CDR1 SGHDN, CDR2 FVKESK. The CDR3 runs to 15 residues.

This chain uses TRBV6-4 with TRBJ2-2; 9 bases are a match to TRBD2. This CDR3 region has 16 residues. CDR1 is MRHNA, CDR2 SNTAGT, per germline. Losses at the gene ends were 3 bases for V and 4 bases for J; bases not matched to a gene: 6. In nucleotides, the CDR3 is TGTGCCAGCAGTGAGGCGCTAGCGGGATTCACCGGGGAGCTGTTTTTT. It codes for CASSEALAGFTGELFF.